This T cell receptor beta chain derives from a study of blood T cells in healthy people across ages. The CDR3 loop spans 15 amino acids. The trim removed 7 bases at V and 9 bases at J, leaving 12 bases unmatched. Germline-derived CDR1 and CDR2 are MDHEN and SYDVKM. Many counts were recorded for this clonotype. Next came a second PCR, run for about 7 to 12 cycles, which used a sample-barcoded 5' primer along with a J-beta primer mix. TCRdb re-called the 5' RACE reads through MiXCR, storing one row per CDR3 protein. The sample records approximately 1.5 million distinct CDR3 sequences, 42% being singletons.

The rearrangement uses TRBV28 and TRBJ2-1; 10 nucleotides line up with TRBD2. The sequencing sample was made of blood. The receptor was derived from a woman between 18 and 29 years old in good health. The CDR3 is CASMGIAGGALEQFF. CDR3 DNA sequence: TGTGCCAGCATGGGTATAGCGGGAGGTGCCCTTGAGCAGTTCTTC.